This T cell receptor (beta chain) was captured by sequencing in a study of long-term antiretroviral therapy in people with HIV. Germline lookup yields CDR1 LNHNV and CDR2 YYDKDF (reference sequence). This CDR3 is built from 13 residues. V was pared by 4 bases and J by 4 bases, with 8 bases between. The authors ran the immunoSEQ assay, v3.0, at survey level. Sequencing aimed to cover 40,000-50,000 T-cell genomes per sample. Libraries were prepared by immunoSEQ multiplex PCR; TCRdb keeps only in-frame clonotypes and omits some of them. The top ten clones hold approximately 9.3% of a sample with more than 20,000 clones, roughly 86% of them seen once.

The chain is built from TRBV15 and TRBJ1-3; D is perhaps TRBD1 (6 bases). This TCR came from a man aged 50-60 years with HIV. Specimen: unsorted PBMCs, collected 1.8 years before starting antiretroviral therapy. The CDR3 region has the DNA TGTGCCACCAGCACCAGGGGAGGAAACACCATATATTTT. Amino acid sequence: CATSTRGGNTIYF.